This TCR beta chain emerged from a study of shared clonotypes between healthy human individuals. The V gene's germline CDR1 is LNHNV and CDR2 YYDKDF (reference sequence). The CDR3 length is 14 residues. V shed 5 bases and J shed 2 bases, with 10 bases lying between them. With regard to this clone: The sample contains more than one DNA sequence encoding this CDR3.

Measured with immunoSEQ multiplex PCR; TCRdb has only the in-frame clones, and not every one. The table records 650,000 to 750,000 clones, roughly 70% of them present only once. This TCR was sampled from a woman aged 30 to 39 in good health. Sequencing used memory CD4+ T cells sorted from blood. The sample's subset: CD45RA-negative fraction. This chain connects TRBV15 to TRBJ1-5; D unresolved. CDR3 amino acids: CATSGGSGNQPQHF. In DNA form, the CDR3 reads TGTGCCACCAGCGGAGGCTCCGGCAATCAGCCCCAGCATTTT.